One sample yielded the 10 T cell receptor beta chains listed below, sequenced in a study of cytomegalovirus exposure and HLA in healthy donors (TCRdb year 2017). Receptor amplification or capture employed the immunoSEQ multiplex PCR assay. The multiplex PCR relied on a mix of 60 forward primers for TCR Vbeta segments and 13 reverse primers for TCR Jbeta segments. The immuneACCESS repertoire file appears here via TCRdb, limited to in-frame rearrangements. These files lack a portion of the clones; in checked studies, under half of the deficit traces to unresolved V genes, and the cause of the others is not known. This sample holds 100,000 or so clones; 65% to 75% were observed only once. Of the sample, roughly 11% falls within the top ten clones. The sample was PBMCs. Receptors originate from a man in his forties in good health and CMV-seropositive.

V usage is TRBV7-6 and J usage is TRBJ2-2, with 14 bases aligning to TRBD2. Germline assignment: CDR1 SGHVS and CDR2 FNYEAQ. This CDR3 has 18 amino acids. Trimming cost V 5 bases and J 4 bases; bases outside gene matches: 9. CDR3 in amino acids: CASSAGLAGAVRTGELFF. The CDR3 nucleotides are TGTGCCAGCAGCGCGGGACTAGCGGGAGCCGTTCGCACCGGGGAGCTGTTTTTT. The full variable domain, completed using reference TRBV7-6 and TRBJ2-2, is GAGVSQSPRYKVTKRGQDVALRCDPISGHVSLYWYRQALGQGPEFLTYFNYEAQQDKSGLPNDRFSAERPEGSISTLTIQRTEQRDSAMYRCASSAGLAGAVRTGELFFGEGSRLTVL.

The chain carries TRBV13 and TRBJ2-1, with no clear D. This CDR3 contains 16 residues. Germline CDR1 and CDR2: PRHDT and FYEKMQ (reference sequence). V lost 3 bases and J 4 bases, leaving 16 bases between the germline ends. The CDR3 nucleotides are TGTGCCAGCAGCTTCGGGTCCGAGGTCCTATACAATGAGCAGTTCTTC. Protein: CASSFGSEVLYNEQFF.

The rearrangement joins TRBV7-9 to TRBJ2-6, with TRBD1 identical over 8 bases. The germline V gene has CDR1 SEHNR and CDR2 FQNEAQ (reference sequence). After removal of 5 bases from V and 3 bases from J, the junction contained 15 bases not matched to a gene. The CDR3 runs 19 residues. As DNA, the CDR3 is TGTGCCAGCAGCACGCCCGGGACAGGTGGGCGGCGTGGGGCCAACGTCCTGACTTTC. Translating it yields CASSTPGTGGRRGANVLTF.

This chain connects TRBV5-1 to TRBJ2-5; D gene uncertain. Germline CDR1 SGHRS, CDR2 YFSETQ. The V and J ends lost 2 bases and 5 bases respectively, with 4 bases between them. This CDR3 has 11 residues. The DNA for the CDR3 is TGCGCCAGCAGCTTTCGGGAGACCCAGTACTTC. Protein: CASSFRETQYF.

This rearrangement joins TRBV4-2 to TRBJ2-7; 9 nucleotides line up with TRBD1. The CDR3 is 19 residues long. The V gene's germline CDR1 is LGHNA and CDR2 YNFKEQ. V shed 0 bases and J 4 bases; nucleotides not matched to a gene: 16. The CDR3 DNA sequence: TGTGCCAGCAGCCAAGAGCGTTACTCCGGGACAGGGACTGGGTACGAGCAGTACTTC. This codes for CASSQERYSGTGTGYEQYF.

The genes are TRBV7-8 and TRBJ2-7; TRBD1 agrees at 9 bases. The CDR3 runs 16 residues. After removal of 5 bases from V and 1 base from J, the junction contained 9 bases not matched to a gene. Germline CDR1 and CDR2: SGHVS and FQNEAQ. DNA for the CDR3: TGTGCCAGCAGCCCCACCGGGACAGGGTTGTCCTACGAGCAGTACTTC. Translation gives CASSPTGTGLSYEQYF.

About this clone itself: At one boundary the junction diverges from the germline segment, which might be a read error. The rearrangement links TRBV19 to TRBJ2-1; D might be TRBD2 (6 bases). The CDR3 contains 13 residues. CDR1 is LNHDA, CDR2 SQIVND, per germline (reference sequence). CDR3 DNA sequence: TGTGCCAGTAGTTGGGACTCCTCCAATGAGCAGTTCTTC. It yields the protein CASSWDSSNEQFF.

The gene calls are TRBV19 and TRBJ2-7; D might be TRBD2 (6 bases). The CDR3 runs 13 residues. V was trimmed by 6 bases and J by 3 bases, leaving 12 bases between them. Germline CDR1 is LNHDA and CDR2 is SQIVND (reference sequence). CDR3 protein: CASRETRDYEQYF. The CDR3 nucleotides read TGTGCCAGTAGGGAGACTAGGGACTACGAGCAGTACTTC.

The V gene is TRBV7-9, the J gene TRBJ2-7, with a weak D call TRBD2 (5 bases). Trimming stripped 5 bases from V and 2 bases from J, with 13 bases between. This CDR3 has 14 residues. The germline V gene has CDR1 SEHNR and CDR2 FQNEAQ (reference sequence). The CDR3 DNA follows: TGTGCCAGCAGCGACCCGGAGACTACCTACGAGCAGTACGTC. It encodes CASSDPETTYEQYV.

There are a few counts of this clone. This rearrangement joins TRBV6-6 to TRBJ1-2, with no clear D. The germline gives CDR1 MNHNY, CDR2 SVGAGI (reference sequence). Deletions cut 5 bases from V and 3 bases from J, with 13 bases between. This CDR3 comprises 14 residues. CDR3 amino acids: CASSTPPPDYGYTF. The CDR3, as DNA: TGTGCCAGCAGTACCCCTCCACCAGACTATGGCTACACCTTC.